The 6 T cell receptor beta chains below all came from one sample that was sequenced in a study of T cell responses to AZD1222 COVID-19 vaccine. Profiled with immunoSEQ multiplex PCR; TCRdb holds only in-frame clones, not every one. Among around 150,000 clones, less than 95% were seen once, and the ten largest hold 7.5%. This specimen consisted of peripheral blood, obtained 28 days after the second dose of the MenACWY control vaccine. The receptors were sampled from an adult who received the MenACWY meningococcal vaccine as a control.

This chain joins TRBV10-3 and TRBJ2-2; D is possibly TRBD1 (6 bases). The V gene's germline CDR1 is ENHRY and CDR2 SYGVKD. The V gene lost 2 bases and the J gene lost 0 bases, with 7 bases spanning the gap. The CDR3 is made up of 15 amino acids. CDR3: CAISEGQPNTGELFF. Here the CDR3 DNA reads TGTGCCATCAGTGAGGGACAGCCGAACACCGGGGAGCTGTTTTTT.

CDR3 sequence reads: CALTPDRALAGANVLTF. CDR3 coding DNA: TGTGCCCTTACCCCGGACAGGGCCCTAGCTGGGGCCAACGTCCTGACTTTC. V and J are TRBV28 and TRBJ2-6, with 8 bases fitting TRBD1. Germline loops: CDR1 MDHEN, CDR2 SYDVKM. V shed 11 bases and J 2 bases; nucleotides not matched to a gene: 14. There are 17 residues in the CDR3. The complete variable domain, with remaining parts taken from reference TRBV28 and TRBJ2-6, reads DVKVTQSSRYLVKRTGEKVFLECVQDMDHENMFWYRQDPGLGLRLIYFSYDVKMKEKGDIPEGYSVSREKKERFSLILESASTNQTSMYLCALTPDRALAGANVLTFGAGSRLTVL.

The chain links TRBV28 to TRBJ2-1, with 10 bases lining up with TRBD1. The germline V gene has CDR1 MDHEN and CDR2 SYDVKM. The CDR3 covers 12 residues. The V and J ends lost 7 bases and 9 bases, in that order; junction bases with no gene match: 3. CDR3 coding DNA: TGTGCCAGCAAGACAGGGGGCCTTGAGCAGTTCTTC. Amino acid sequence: CASKTGGLEQFF.

The CDR3 nucleotides read TGTGCCAGTAGTTCTGGCTGGATTAATGAAAAACTGTTTTTT. Its translation: CASSSGWINEKLFF. The chain links TRBV19 to TRBJ1-4; no reliable D call. The length of the CDR3 is 14 residues. With 5 bases removed from V and 4 bases from J, the gap between germline ends came to 11 bases. Germline CDR1 is LNHDA and CDR2 is SQIVND (reference sequence).

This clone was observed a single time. In nucleotides, the CDR3 is TGTGCCAGCAGCTTAGGGGACACCACTTACGAGCAGTACTTC. It specifies CASSLGDTTYEQYF. V gene TRBV5-6 combines with J gene TRBJ2-7; perhaps TRBD1 as D (6 bases). Germline CDR1 and CDR2: SGHDT and YYEEEE. The V gene lost 2 bases and the J gene lost 4 bases, with 13 bases spanning the gap. The CDR3 length is 14 residues.

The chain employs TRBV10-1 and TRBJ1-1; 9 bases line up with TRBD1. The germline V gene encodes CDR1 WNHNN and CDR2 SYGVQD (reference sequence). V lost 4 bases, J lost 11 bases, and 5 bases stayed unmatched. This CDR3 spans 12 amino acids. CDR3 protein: CASSGGTGTAFF. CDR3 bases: TGCGCCAGCAGTGGCGGGACAGGGACGGCTTTCTTT.